This T cell receptor (beta chain) appears in the sequencing data of a study of cytomegalovirus exposure and HLA in healthy donors. Looking at the study overall: T cells numbering some 170 million yielded around 120 million unique TCR beta sequences in an earlier analysis. Of around 400 genotyped donors, about 80% grouped in the Caucasian-associated ancestry cluster. Overall study findings and caveats: TCR beta sequences reportedly predicted the HLA-A and HLA-B alleles of most subjects accurately.

PCR involved 60 Vbeta and 13 Jbeta primers. Generated by immunoSEQ multiplex PCR, the TCRdb table keeps only in-frame clones and is missing some. The sample is made up of under 120,000 clones, and the top ten hold approximately 0.6% of it. This CDR3 is built from 14 residues. Trimming at V came to 4 bases and at J to 2 bases, leaving 4 bases not matched to a gene. CDR1 is SGHNT, CDR2 YYREEE, per germline (reference sequence). Regarding this clone: Antigen: not known.

Sequencing was performed on PBMCs. The rearrangement joins TRBV5-4 to TRBJ2-5, with 8 positions matching TRBD2. The sequence came from a man aged 45-65 years in good health and CMV-seronegative. CDR3 bases: TGTGCCAGCAGCCCAACGGGGGGGCAAGAGACCCAGTACTTC. It yields the protein CASSPTGGQETQYF.